A selection of T cell receptor beta chains follows, all from one sample in a study of OX40 agonist ivuxolimab in advanced cancers. Measured with immunoSEQ multiplex PCR; TCRdb has only the in-frame clones, and not every one. The sample holds approximately 98,000 clones, 91% seen once. Material: CD4+ or CD8+ T cells sorted from blood, obtained in a trial of the OX40 agonist ivuxolimab. The source is an adult with an advanced solid tumor such as melanoma, head and neck, liver or kidney cancer. Both conserved end residues are part of each CDR3. The D gene is left open where the match is weak. Where a row states a size, it is once, few, many or the class of an expanded clone; other rows omit it.

d_call,clone_size,v_call,j_call,cdr3_aa,cdr3_nt
NA,NA,TRBV27,TRBJ2-7,CASRVYEQYF,TGTGCCAGCAGGGTCTACGAGCAGTACTTC
NA,few,TRBV7-3,TRBJ1-1,CASSTGPNTEAFF,TGTGCCAGCAGCACTGGGCCCAACACTGAAGCTTTCTTT
NA,NA,TRBV7-9,TRBJ1-4,CASAILEGDEKLFF,TGTGCCAGCGCCATACTCGAGGGCGATGAAAAACTGTTTTTT
NA,NA,TRBV11-3,TRBJ2-6,CASSSRVSGANVLTF,TGTGCCAGCAGCTCCCGAGTTTCTGGGGCCAACGTCCTGACTTTC
TRBD1,NA,TRBV5-1,TRBJ2-7,CASILGTGTGRNEQYF,TGCGCCAGCATTTTAGGGACCGGGACAGGACGGAACGAGCAGTACTTC
TRBD1,NA,TRBV19,TRBJ1-5,CASTGTGENQPQHF,TGTGCCAGTACGGGGACAGGGGAGAATCAGCCCCAGCATTTT
TRBD2,NA,TRBV19,TRBJ2-1,CASSISGLAGVYEQFF,TGTGCCAGTAGTATTTCCGGACTAGCGGGAGTCTATGAGCAGTTCTTC
NA,NA,TRBV6-1,TRBJ1-2,CAISEGLGNYGYTF,TGTGCCATCAGTGAAGGGCTGGGAAACTATGGCTACACCTTC
NA,NA,TRBV7-3,TRBJ2-5,CASSSRPQETQYF,TGTGCCAGCAGCTCCCGACCACAAGAGACCCAGTACTTC
NA,NA,TRBV29-1,TRBJ1-2,CSVGRPEGYTF,TGCAGCGTTGGTAGACCGGAAGGCTACACCTTC
NA,NA,TRBV20-1,TRBJ1-1,CSAKGDTEAFF,TGCAGTGCAAAGGGGGATACTGAAGCTTTCTTT
NA,NA,TRBV20-1,TRBJ2-1,CSVTRVDEQFF,TGCAGTGTCACCAGGGTCGATGAGCAGTTCTTC
NA,NA,TRBV2,TRBJ2-4,CASRSPLPDIQYF,TGTGCCAGCAGGTCCCCTCTGCCCGACATTCAGTACTTC
TRBD2,NA,TRBV5-1,TRBJ2-7,CASSLEASGASYEQYF,TGCGCCAGCAGCTTGGAGGCTAGCGGGGCCTCCTACGAGCAGTACTTC
TRBD2,NA,TRBV5-1,TRBJ2-1,CASSLVAGGSYNEQFF,TGCGCCAGCAGCTTGGTAGCGGGGGGGTCCTACAATGAGCAGTTCTTC
NA,NA,TRBV11-1,TRBJ2-5,CATRTPGSNQETQYF,TGTGCCACCCGGACCCCCGGGAGCAACCAAGAGACCCAGTACTTC
TRBD2,NA,TRBV18,TRBJ2-1,CASSPGPGLAGNEQFF,TGTGCCAGCTCACCAGGGCCGGGACTAGCGGGAAATGAGCAGTTCTTC
TRBD1,NA,TRBV2,TRBJ1-1,CASSRDRGGEAFF,TGTGCCAGCAGTCGGGACAGGGGAGGGGAAGCTTTCTTT
TRBD1,NA,TRBV9,TRBJ1-6,CASSAGQGANSPLHF,TGTGCCAGCAGCGCTGGACAGGGGGCTAATTCACCCCTCCACTTT
TRBD1,NA,TRBV18,TRBJ2-5,CASVEGAKETQYF,TGTGCCAGCGTAGAGGGGGCAAAAGAGACCCAGTACTTC
NA,once,TRBV2,TRBJ1-5,CASREGLINQPQHF,TGTGCCAGCAGAGAGGGACTGATCAATCAGCCCCAGCATTTT
NA,few,TRBV7-3,TRBJ1-1,CASSEKGVVNTEAFF,TGTGCCAGCAGCGAAAAGGGAGTTGTGAACACTGAAGCTTTCTTT
NA,NA,TRBV9,TRBJ2-2,CASSVRGTGELFF,TGTGCCAGCAGCGTAAGGGGGACCGGGGAGCTGTTTTTT
NA,NA,TRBV5-4,TRBJ2-2,CASSMVTGELFF,TGTGCCAGCAGCATGGTAACGGGGGAGCTGTTTTTT
NA,NA,TRBV7-2,TRBJ2-7,CASSLDRAVEQYF,TGTGCCAGCAGCTTAGACAGGGCAGTCGAGCAGTACTTC
TRBD1,few,TRBV6-1,TRBJ1-1,CASSVYSGQGITEAFF,TGTGCCAGCAGTGTATATAGTGGACAGGGGATCACTGAAGCTTTCTTT
NA,NA,TRBV18,TRBJ2-2,CASSPTRGSEFTGELFF,TGTGCCAGCTCACCTACGAGGGGTAGCGAGTTCACCGGGGAGCTGTTTTTT
NA,NA,TRBV7-2,TRBJ1-2,CASSLARDNYGYTF,TGTGCCAGCAGCTTAGCGCGTGACAACTATGGCTACACCTTC
TRBD1,NA,TRBV25-1,TRBJ1-4,CASSPPWTGGINEKLFF,TGTGCCAGCAGTCCACCATGGACAGGGGGAATTAATGAAAAACTGTTTTTT